This T cell receptor beta chain is from a study of T cell repertoires in cytomegalovirus infection. Overall study: Matching HLA type, along with CMV infection, was indicated by public TCR beta signatures.

This CDR3 has 12 amino acids. With 4 bases removed from V and 7 bases from J, the gap between germline ends came to 9 bases. Germline loops: CDR1 KGHDR, CDR2 SFDVKD. TCRdb re-called the reads with MiXCR, one entry per CDR3 protein. Found here are about 47,000 distinct CDR3 sequences, around 18% of them singletons; the top ten hold roughly 53%. Study results and caveats: The cumulative frequency of public TCR beta families distinguished individuals who carried CMV together with the relevant HLA. What dominated the ex vivo response were HLA-C-restricted CMV-specific TCR beta clonotypes.

Many counts were recorded for this clonotype. Its antigen is unknown. The clonotype originates from a human donor in good health (CMV status not recorded). Some clones in this sample may be carry-over from other donors' samples. The chain links TRBV24-1 to TRBJ1-2; possible D gene TRBD1, 5 bases. The sample was CD8+ T cells from cultured PBMCs, taken from culture after CMV antigen stimulation. The CDR3 coding sequence is TGTGCCACCAGTGACCTGACAGTTGGCTACACCTTC. Residues: CATSDLTVGYTF.